Below are 20 T cell receptor beta chains sequenced from a single sample in a study of cytomegalovirus exposure and HLA in healthy donors. Primers included in the PCR were 60 Vbeta and 13 Jbeta primers. TCRdb's copy holds only in-frame clones and misses some; the assay was immunoSEQ multiplex PCR. The sample has 160,000 or so clones; approximately 80% are singletons. Specimen: PBMCs. The receptors were sampled from a man aged 30 to 45 in good health and CMV-seropositive.

The chain links TRBV9 to TRBJ2-5; no definite D call. Trimming cost V 0 bases and J 7 bases, with 7 bases left between them. The CDR3 runs to 12 residues. Looked up from germline, CDR1 is SGDLS and CDR2 is YYNGEE. CDR3 sequence (DNA): TGTGCCAGCAGCGTAGGCGGTGGGACCCAGTACTTC. Translated: CASSVGGGTQYF.

V usage is TRBV5-1 and J usage is TRBJ2-3, with 7 bases matching TRBD2. V lost 0 bases to trimming and J lost 2 bases; unmatched junction nucleotides: 0. The CDR3 has 14 amino acids. From germline, CDR1 is SGHRS and CDR2 YFSETQ. CDR3 in DNA: TGCGCCAGCAGCTTGGGGGACTACACAGATACGCAGTATTTT. Amino acids: CASSLGDYTDTQYF.

CDR3 region: CASRGGQPNQPQHF. DNA of the CDR3: TGTGCCAGCCGGGGGGGACAGCCCAATCAGCCCCAGCATTTT. The chain uses TRBV19 and TRBJ1-5; 7 bases are shared with TRBD1. This CDR3 comprises 14 residues. The germline gives CDR1 LNHDA, CDR2 SQIVND (reference sequence). The ends lost 9 bases at V and 3 bases at J; junction bases unmatched: 8.

V is TRBV28 and J is TRBJ1-5, with 10 bases lining up with TRBD1. V dropped 10 bases and J dropped 7; count of bases not matched to a gene: 13. Per the germline V gene, CDR1 is MDHEN and CDR2 is SYDVKM. The CDR3 totals 15 residues. CDR3 residues: CATKTGTGDRQPQHF. The CDR3 DNA reads TGTGCCACCAAAACCGGGACAGGGGACCGGCAGCCCCAGCATTTT.

The V gene is TRBV7-9, the J gene TRBJ1-4, with a weak D call TRBD1 (5 bases). Trimming removed 3 bases at V and 0 bases at J, with 8 bases between. Germline V gene lookup returns CDR1 SEHNR and CDR2 FQNEAQ (reference sequence). The CDR3 has 15 residues. The CDR3 loop reads CASSFGASTNEKLFF. Written as DNA, the CDR3 is TGTGCCAGCAGCTTTGGGGCCTCAACTAATGAAAAACTGTTTTTT. Full variable domain (remainder filled in from reference TRBV7-9 and TRBJ1-4): DTGVSQNPRHKITKRGQNVTFRCDPISEHNRLYWYRQTLGQGPEFLTYFQNEAQLEKSRLLSDRFSAERPKGSFSTLEIQRTEQGDSAMYLCASSFGASTNEKLFFGSGTQLSVL.

The V call is TRBV10-3, the J call TRBJ2-4, with 9 bases aligning to TRBD2. With 1 base clipped from V and 6 bases from J, the junction kept 7 bases outside the gene matches. Germline assignment: CDR1 ENHRY and CDR2 SYGVKD. The CDR3 contains 16 residues. CDR3 nucleotides: TGTGCCATCAGTGAGTTCGAGCGGGGGGCCCGAAACATTCAGTACTTC. Its protein product is CAISEFERGARNIQYF.

The rearrangement links TRBV27 to TRBJ1-6, with D maybe TRBD1 (5 bases). Germline V lookup: CDR1 MNHEY, CDR2 SMNVEV (reference sequence). The CDR3 runs to 14 residues. V was clipped by 5 bases and J by 9 bases, with 14 bases between them. The CDR3 sequence is CASSPRELPSPLHF. The CDR3 coding sequence is TGTGCCAGCAGTCCCAGGGAACTCCCTTCACCCCTCCACTTT.

With respect to this clone: The junction departs from germline at one end; a sequencing error may be responsible. The V call is TRBV5-1, the J call TRBJ2-1; 10 nucleotides align to TRBD1. This CDR3 is 13 amino acids long. Germline V gives CDR1 SGHRS, CDR2 YFSETQ. In nucleotides, the CDR3 is TGCGCCAGCAACTTGGACAGGGGGGGTGAGCAGTTCTTC. Translating gives CASNLDRGGEQFF.

The V call is TRBV5-6, the J call TRBJ2-4, with 8 bases fitting TRBD1. V lost 0 bases, J lost 6 bases, and 5 bases stayed unmatched. Germline V lookup: CDR1 SGHDT, CDR2 YYEEEE. This CDR3 is 15 amino acids long. CDR3 sequence: CASSLGSGGVNIQYF. CDR3 nucleotides: TGTGCCAGCAGCTTGGGTTCAGGGGGCGTAAACATTCAGTACTTC.

J is TRBJ2-1 and V is TRBV28; 7 bases are shared with TRBD2. Germline CDR1 reads MDHEN; CDR2 reads SYDVKM. The trim removed 1 base at V and 4 bases at J, leaving 1 base unmatched. This CDR3 region has 14 residues. In DNA form, the CDR3 reads TGTGCCAGCAGTTTATACGGGGGGTACAATGAGCAGTTCTTC. This translates into CASSLYGGYNEQFF.

The chain carries TRBV7-9 and TRBJ1-1, with 7 bases that match TRBD1. Germline V gene data show CDR1 as SEHNR and CDR2 as FQNEAQ (reference sequence). J was trimmed by 9 bases and V by 1 base; bases with no gene match: 8. This CDR3 spans 14 amino acids. The CDR3 DNA sequence: TGTGCCAGCAGCTTAGATGCGCCGGGACAGCAAGCTTTCTTT. This translates into CASSLDAPGQQAFF.

The chain uses TRBV5-4 and TRBJ2-5, with 7 bases lining up with TRBD1. CDR3 length equals 14 residues. Germline V gene sequence: CDR1 SGHNT, CDR2 YYREEE (reference sequence). The V and J ends lost 1 base and 5 bases, in that order; junction bases with no gene match: 5. CDR3 bases: TGTGCCAGCAGCTTGCTAGGGGGCTGGGAGACCCAGTACTTC. Residues: CASSLLGGWETQYF.

The V call is TRBV5-5, the J call TRBJ2-1; 13 bases fit TRBD2. The CDR3 is 16 residues long. Trimming took 4 bases from V and 8 from J; bases not matched to a gene: 9. Germline assignment: CDR1 SGHKS and CDR2 YYEKEE (reference sequence). The CDR3 nucleotides are TGTGCCAGCAGCCCACGGACTAGCGGGGGTATGGATGAGCAGTTCTTC. Amino acids: CASSPRTSGGMDEQFF.

The gene calls are TRBV5-1 and TRBJ2-5; 8 bases match TRBD1. With V trimmed by 6 bases and J by 2 bases, 3 bases remained unmatched. CDR1 and CDR2 from the germline V gene are SGHRS and YFSETQ. The CDR3 is made up of 13 amino acids. The chain's CDR3 is CASNRGTQETQYF. DNA for the CDR3: TGCGCCAGCAACAGGGGGACTCAAGAGACCCAGTACTTC.

This chain uses TRBV29-1 with TRBJ1-1, with D tentatively TRBD1 (6 bases). Trimming removed 4 bases from V and 0 bases from J, with 15 bases in between. The CDR3 runs 15 residues. Germline V lookup: CDR1 SQVTM, CDR2 ANQGSEA. For the CDR3, the DNA is TGCAGCGTTGGGACAAGAGGGGGAATGAACACTGAAGCTTTCTTT. The encoded protein is CSVGTRGGMNTEAFF.

The genes are TRBV7-2 and TRBJ2-7; 14 bases map to TRBD2. The V gene end was trimmed by 5 bases and the J gene end by 0 bases; junction bases not matched to a gene: 3. This CDR3 has 16 amino acids. CDR1 SGHTA and CDR2 FQGNSA come from the germline V gene. As DNA, the CDR3 is TGTGCCAGCAGCAGGGGACTAGCGGGGGCCTCCTACGAGCAGTACTTC. Translated, it gives CASSRGLAGASYEQYF. The whole variable domain, remainder taken from reference TRBV7-2 and TRBJ2-7, is GAGVSQSPSNKVTEKGKDVELRCDPISGHTALYWYRQSLGQGLEFLIYFQGNSAPDKSGLPSDRFSAERTGGSVSTLTIQRTQQEDSAVYLCASSRGLAGASYEQYFGPGTRLTVT.

Only a few counts were recorded for this clone. This chain uses TRBV6-5 with TRBJ1-6; TRBD1 matches at 8 bases. CDR1 MNHEY and CDR2 SVGAGI come from the germline V gene. J was trimmed by 7 bases and V by 6 bases; bases with no gene match: 8. CDR3 length: 15 residues. The CDR3 DNA is TGTGCCAGCAGGTCGGGACAGGCGAGAAATTCACCCCTCCACTTT. This encodes CASRSGQARNSPLHF.

This sequence joins TRBV18 and TRBJ2-7, with a weak D call TRBD1 (7 bases). V was clipped by 2 bases and J by 5 bases, with 28 bases between them. The CDR3 is 19 amino acids. Germline loops: CDR1 KGHSH, CDR2 LQKENI. CDR3 sequence: CASSPGGTVPRSGSDEQYF. DNA for the CDR3: TGTGCCAGCTCACCAGGAGGGACAGTTCCCCGAAGCGGTTCGGACGAGCAGTACTTC.

This rearrangement joins TRBV9 to TRBJ2-7; 10 bases fit TRBD1. This CDR3 contains 15 residues. The germline gives CDR1 SGDLS, CDR2 YYNGEE. After removal of 0 bases from V and 1 base from J, the junction contained 1 base not matched to a gene. The CDR3 protein is CASSVGTGGSYEQYF. CDR3 bases: TGTGCCAGCAGCGTAGGGACAGGGGGATCCTACGAGCAGTACTTC.

The chain recombines TRBV28 with TRBJ1-5; 8 positions match TRBD1. This CDR3 is built from 17 residues. Germline V gives CDR1 MDHEN, CDR2 SYDVKM. The J segment lost 1 base and the V segment lost 5 bases, leaving 10 bases of the junction unmatched. The CDR3 spells CASSQWTGPRSNQPQHF. The CDR3 coding sequence is TGTGCCAGCAGTCAATGGACAGGGCCCCGGAGCAATCAGCCCCAGCATTTT.